Following are 31 T cell receptor beta chains from one sample sequenced in a study of T cells after yellow fever vaccination. TCRdb redid the calling of the 5' RACE reads with MiXCR, one entry per CDR3 protein. Of approximately 450,000 distinct CDR3 sequences in the sample, around 20% were seen once. Sequencing used PBMCs, obtained before the yellow fever booster vaccination. These receptors were taken from a man aged 18-30 years who received the YFV17D yellow fever vaccine.

This clonotype was seen a few times. This rearrangement joins TRBV9 to TRBJ1-1; no reliable D call. The V and J ends lost 8 bases and 4 bases respectively, with 15 bases between them. There are 13 residues in the CDR3. Germline assignment: CDR1 SGDLS and CDR2 YYNGEE. This CDR3 reads CARSKAAGTEAFF. CDR3 in DNA: TGTGCCAGATCGAAGGCTGCCGGCACTGAAGCTTTCTTT.

This clonotype was detected only a few times. The chain uses TRBV10-2 and TRBJ1-5; D call uncertain. Germline CDR1 is WSHSY and CDR2 is SAAADI. This CDR3 has 14 residues. V lost 0 bases and J 0 bases, leaving 3 bases between the germline ends. This CDR3 is CASSESDSNQPQHF. In nucleotides, the CDR3 is TGCGCCAGCAGTGAGTCGGATAGCAATCAGCCCCAGCATTTT.

The chain has TRBV20-1 and TRBJ1-4; D is ambiguous. Germline V gene sequence: CDR1 DFQATT, CDR2 SNEGSKA (reference sequence). V was cut by 7 bases and J by 4 bases, with 13 bases left in between. The CDR3 is 13 residues long. The CDR3 nucleotides are TGCAGTGGTCGGCGAGGACTTAATGAAAAACTGTTTTTT. It codes for CSGRRGLNEKLFF.

In its sample, this clonotype was seen many times. This chain links TRBV20-1 with TRBJ2-1; 8 nucleotides align to TRBD2. Germline values: CDR1 DFQATT, CDR2 SNEGSKA (reference sequence). The CDR3 covers 15 residues. J was trimmed by 5 bases and V by 1 base; bases with no gene match: 7. The CDR3 here is CSARADAGGHNEQFF. The CDR3 region has the DNA TGCAGTGCTAGAGCGGATGCGGGGGGCCACAATGAGCAGTTCTTC.

This clonotype was counted only a few times. The chain couples TRBV7-8 to TRBJ2-7; D may be TRBD1 (6 bases). The CDR3 has 13 amino acids. Germline V lookup: CDR1 SGHVS, CDR2 FQNEAQ. V lost 5 bases and J 0 bases, leaving 8 bases between the germline ends. CDR3 nucleotide sequence: TGTGCCAGCAGCACGGACAGCTCCTACGAGCAGTACGTC. Amino acids: CASSTDSSYEQYV.

The rearrangement uses TRBV29-1 and TRBJ1-2, with 8 bases aligning to TRBD1. Trimming cost V 6 bases and J 4 bases; bases outside gene matches: 7. Germline CDR1 SQVTM, CDR2 ANQGSEA. This CDR3 comprises 13 residues. The CDR3 DNA is TGCAGCGTCGGCACAGGGGGTTTCTATGGCTACACCTTC. As protein: CSVGTGGFYGYTF.

This clonotype was counted only a few times. The CDR3 protein is CASSPRGRTDTQYF. For the CDR3, the DNA is TGTGCCAGCAGCCCCCGTGGCCGAACAGATACGCAGTATTTT. This chain links TRBV7-9 with TRBJ2-3; D call uncertain. The length of the CDR3 is 14 residues. Trimming shortened V by 5 bases and J by 3 bases, and 12 bases separated the two germline ends. Germline V lookup: CDR1 SEHNR, CDR2 FQNEAQ (reference sequence). The whole variable domain, remainder taken from reference TRBV7-9 and TRBJ2-3, is DTGVSQNPRHKITKRGQNVTFRCDPISEHNRLYWYRQTLGQGPEFLTYFQNEAQLEKSRLLSDRFSAERPKGSFSTLEIQRTEQGDSAMYLCASSPRGRTDTQYFGPGTRLTVL.

This clonotype was observed a handful of times. The rearrangement joins TRBV4-1 to TRBJ2-1, with D unresolved. The CDR3 is 13 amino acids. With 0 bases removed from V and 8 bases from J, the gap between germline ends came to 8 bases. The germline CDR1 and CDR2 sequences are MGHRA and YSYEKL. CDR3 nucleotides: TGCGCCAGCAGCCAAGATTGGCGATATGAGCAGTTCTTC. Residues: CASSQDWRYEQFF.

This clonotype was observed a handful of times. The chain combines TRBV7-8 with TRBJ2-5; D is unresolved. Trimming shortened V by 0 bases and J by 3 bases, and 11 bases separated the two germline ends. Looked up from germline, CDR1 is SGHVS and CDR2 is FQNEAQ. The CDR3 runs to 15 residues. CDR3 nucleotide sequence: TGTGCCAGCAGCTTAGCGCTACGGACCGAAGAGACCCAGTACTTC. It encodes CASSLALRTEETQYF.

The chain joins TRBV5-1 to TRBJ2-1; D is possibly TRBD1 (6 bases). This CDR3 is built from 16 residues. The ends were cut back, 3 bases at V and 4 bases at J, with 17 bases in the middle. CDR1 is SGHRS, CDR2 YFSETQ, per germline. CDR3 amino acids: CASSSSDSSLYNEQFF. The CDR3 bases are TGCGCCAGCAGCTCGTCGGACAGCTCTCTATACAATGAGCAGTTCTTC.

V is TRBV7-6 and J is TRBJ1-5; possibly TRBD1 for D (5 bases). Per the germline V gene, CDR1 is SGHVS and CDR2 is FNYEAQ. The V gene lost 1 base and the J gene lost 6 bases, with 16 bases spanning the gap. This CDR3 is 16 amino acids long. CDR3 region: CASSLEALGDGQPQHF. The CDR3 region has the DNA TGTGCCAGCAGCTTAGAGGCCCTAGGGGACGGTCAGCCCCAGCATTTT.

This clonotype has a handful of counts. The V and J genes are TRBV5-1 and TRBJ1-2, with D possibly TRBD1 on 6 matching bases. Deletions cut 3 bases from V and 5 bases from J, with 11 bases between. CDR1 is SGHRS, CDR2 YFSETQ, per germline. The CDR3 extends over 13 amino acids. For the CDR3, the DNA is TGCGCCAGCAGCTGGGGACATGTTTATGGCTACACCTTC. Encoded protein: CASSWGHVYGYTF.

This clonotype was picked up a small number of times. The V and J genes are TRBV29-1 and TRBJ1-3; a weak D match, TRBD1 (5 bases). Per germline, CDR1 SQVTM and CDR2 ANQGSEA. Trimming shortened V by 5 bases and J by 8 bases, and 7 bases separated the two germline ends. The CDR3 totals 10 residues. The DNA of the CDR3 is TGCAGCGTTACGGGGGACACCATATATTTT. Protein sequence: CSVTGDTIYF.

This chain's CDR3 is CASSLGFDGELFF. As DNA, the CDR3 is TGTGCCAGCAGTTTGGGGTTCGACGGGGAGCTGTTTTTT. The chain is built from TRBV27 and TRBJ2-2; D is unclear. Per the germline V gene, CDR1 is MNHEY and CDR2 is SMNVEV (reference sequence). This CDR3 comprises 13 residues. V shed 3 bases and J shed 7 bases, with 9 bases lying between them.

This clonotype was observed a few times. This chain connects TRBV20-1 to TRBJ2-3; 14 nucleotides match TRBD2. The germline V gene encodes CDR1 DFQATT and CDR2 SNEGSKA (reference sequence). The CDR3 loop spans 18 amino acids. Losses at the gene ends were 6 bases for V and 3 bases for J; bases not matched to a gene: 14. CDR3 amino acids: CSAQTSGGARGGTDTQYF. CDR3 sequence (DNA): TGCAGTGCCCAGACTAGCGGGGGGGCCCGGGGAGGGACAGATACGCAGTATTTT.

The CDR3 sequence is CATSRGGSYNSPLHF. DNA for the CDR3: TGTGCCACCAGCAGAGGGGGGAGTTATAATTCACCCCTCCACTTT. The chain recombines TRBV15 with TRBJ1-6; weak D call: TRBD1 (5 bases). V was trimmed by 1 base and J by 4 bases, leaving 8 bases between them. The germline V gene has CDR1 LNHNV and CDR2 YYDKDF (reference sequence). The CDR3 spans 15 residues.

The chain carries TRBV4-3 and TRBJ1-4, with D unresolved. V was shortened by 0 bases and J by 8 bases, with 7 bases between the two germline ends. This CDR3 contains 13 residues. Per the germline V gene, CDR1 is LGHNA and CDR2 is YSLEER. This CDR3 reads CASSQDRAEKLFF. CDR3 in DNA: TGCGCCAGCAGCCAAGATAGGGCCGAAAAACTGTTTTTT.

This clonotype was recorded at least ten times. V and J are TRBV6-5 and TRBJ2-2, with 8 nucleotides matching TRBD1. The germline V gene has CDR1 MNHEY and CDR2 SVGAGI. With V trimmed by 0 bases and J by 6 bases, 6 bases remained unmatched. The CDR3 covers 16 residues. The CDR3 bases are TGTGCCAGCAGTTACTCGGCAGGACAGGGCCCCGGGGAGCTGTTTTTT. Amino acid sequence: CASSYSAGQGPGELFF.

This chain connects TRBV6-1 to TRBJ2-5, with TRBD2 as a possible D gene (5 bases). Trimming cost V 4 bases and J 1 base, with 13 bases left between them. Germline V gives CDR1 MNHNS, CDR2 SASEGT. The length of the CDR3 is 15 residues. CDR3 sequence: CASSALRGIQETQYF. CDR3 sequence (DNA): TGTGCCAGCAGTGCGCTCCGGGGTATCCAAGAGACCCAGTACTTC.

The rearrangement joins TRBV7-2 to TRBJ2-3; TRBD2 agrees at 7 bases. Germline V CDR1 and CDR2: SGHTA, FQGNSA. The CDR3 extends over 12 amino acids. V dropped 5 bases and J dropped 8; count of bases not matched to a gene: 4. In nucleotides, the CDR3 is TGTGCCAGCAGCATTTCGGGGGGTACGCAGTATTTT. It is translated as CASSISGGTQYF.

The chain recombines TRBV18 with TRBJ2-5, with TRBD1 as a possible D gene (6 bases). Germline CDR1 reads KGHSH; CDR2 reads LQKENI. V was pared by 2 bases and J by 2 bases, with 12 bases between. The CDR3 spans 15 residues. CDR3 sequence reads: CASSPGDTTQETQYF. In nucleotides, the CDR3 is TGTGCCAGCTCACCAGGGGACACAACACAAGAGACCCAGTACTTC. Supplemented by reference TRBV18 and TRBJ2-5, the full variable domain reads NAGVMQNPRHLVRRRGQEARLRCSPMKGHSHVYWYRQLPEEGLKFMVYLQKENIIDESGMPKERFSAEFPKEGPSILRIQQVVRGDSAAYFCASSPGDTTQETQYFGPGTRLLVL.

The V and J genes are TRBV5-1 and TRBJ2-2, with TRBD1 matching 8 bases. Germline CDR1 is SGHRS and CDR2 is YFSETQ. Germline trimming cut 4 bases from V and 7 bases from J; bases unmatched to any gene: 9. The CDR3 has 15 residues. The CDR3 region is CASSDQGAIGGELFF. The CDR3 bases are TGCGCCAGCAGCGATCAGGGGGCGATAGGCGGGGAGCTGTTTTTT.

The chain is built from TRBV5-4 and TRBJ2-3; TRBD1 aligns across 11 bases. Germline CDR1 and CDR2: SGHNT and YYREEE (reference sequence). V lost 2 bases and J lost 4; bases outside the gene matches: 3. CDR3 length equals 15 residues. The CDR3 DNA sequence: TGTGCCAGCAGCTTTCCGGACAGGGGGCCAGATACGCAGTATTTT. This gives the protein CASSFPDRGPDTQYF.

J is TRBJ1-3 and V is TRBV18, with unresolved D. V was shortened by 3 bases and J by 0 bases, with 9 bases between the two germline ends. The CDR3 covers 15 residues. Germline-derived CDR1 and CDR2 are KGHSH and LQKENI. The CDR3 DNA reads TGTGCCAGCTCACCGACGGCCCTCTCTGGAAACACCATATATTTT. Protein sequence: CASSPTALSGNTIYF. The variable domain in full, completed from reference TRBV18 and TRBJ1-3, reads NAGVMQNPRHLVRRRGQEARLRCSPMKGHSHVYWYRQLPEEGLKFMVYLQKENIIDESGMPKERFSAEFPKEGPSILRIQQVVRGDSAAYFCASSPTALSGNTIYFGEGSWLTVV.

A few counts support this clonotype. V usage is TRBV3-1 and J usage is TRBJ2-1; D is ambiguous. V lost 2 bases and J lost 12, with 11 bases in between. This CDR3 is built from 12 residues. Germline CDR1 and CDR2: LGHDT and YNNKEL (reference sequence). CDR3 protein: CASSQRLDAQFF. CDR3 DNA: TGTGCCAGCAGCCAAAGGCTAGACGCGCAGTTCTTC.

This clonotype has a handful of counts. The J gene is TRBJ2-5, the V gene TRBV7-9, with TRBD1 as a possible D gene (6 bases). Germline V gene sequence: CDR1 SEHNR, CDR2 FQNEAQ (reference sequence). V was pared by 3 bases and J by 5 bases, with 10 bases between. The CDR3 sequence is 13 residues long. The chain's CDR3 is CASSFPDRETQYF. The CDR3 DNA sequence: TGTGCCAGCAGCTTCCCCGACAGGGAGACCCAGTACTTC.

This clonotype was seen a handful of times. J is TRBJ1-2 and V is TRBV7-2; TRBD1 might be the D (6 bases). The germline gives CDR1 SGHTA, CDR2 FQGNSA. V gave up 5 bases and J gave up 4 bases, with 8 bases separating them. The CDR3 runs 12 residues. CDR3 nucleotides: TGTGCCAGCAGCGGGGGCGGCTATGGCTACACCTTC. Encoded protein: CASSGGGYGYTF. Full variable domain (remainder filled in from reference TRBV7-2 and TRBJ1-2): GAGVSQSPSNKVTEKGKDVELRCDPISGHTALYWYRQSLGQGLEFLIYFQGNSAPDKSGLPSDRFSAERTGGSVSTLTIQRTQQEDSAVYLCASSGGGYGYTFGSGTRLTVV.

This clonotype showed up just a few times. This chain connects TRBV7-9 to TRBJ2-1; D is unclear. This CDR3 is 11 amino acids long. The germline gives CDR1 SEHNR, CDR2 FQNEAQ (reference sequence). V gave up 4 bases and J gave up 10 bases, with 8 bases separating them. The CDR3 DNA is TGTGCCAGCAGCTCGGACGGAGAGCAGTTCTTC. The encoded protein is CASSSDGEQFF.

This clonotype was seen repeatedly, ten times or more. The rearrangement joins TRBV4-1 to TRBJ1-2, with 10 bases lining up with TRBD1. Trimming removed 1 base from V and 3 bases from J; junction bases left unmatched: 2. CDR1 is MGHRA and CDR2 is YSYEKL in the germline V gene. CDR3 size: 15 residues. In DNA form, the CDR3 reads TGCGCCAGCAGCCAAGTTGGGACAGGGGACTATGGCTACACCTTC. Translating it yields CASSQVGTGDYGYTF.

Only a few counts were recorded for this clonotype. The chain recombines TRBV10-3 with TRBJ1-2; possible D gene TRBD1, 5 bases. V was pared by 7 bases and J by 0 bases, with 18 bases between. The V gene's germline CDR1 is ENHRY and CDR2 SYGVKD. This CDR3 contains 16 residues. The CDR3 region has the DNA TGTGCCATCACCCAATCGGGGCAGGGAGCTAACTATGGCTACACCTTC. It translates to CAITQSGQGANYGYTF.

V gene TRBV12-3 or TRBV12-4 combines with J gene TRBJ2-3; TRBD1 agrees at 8 bases. J lost 5 bases, V lost 6 bases, and 7 bases had no gene match. CDR3 size: 14 residues. CDR3: CASRRTGTGDTQYF. CDR3 in DNA: TGTGCCAGCAGACGTACCGGGACAGGAGATACGCAGTATTTT.